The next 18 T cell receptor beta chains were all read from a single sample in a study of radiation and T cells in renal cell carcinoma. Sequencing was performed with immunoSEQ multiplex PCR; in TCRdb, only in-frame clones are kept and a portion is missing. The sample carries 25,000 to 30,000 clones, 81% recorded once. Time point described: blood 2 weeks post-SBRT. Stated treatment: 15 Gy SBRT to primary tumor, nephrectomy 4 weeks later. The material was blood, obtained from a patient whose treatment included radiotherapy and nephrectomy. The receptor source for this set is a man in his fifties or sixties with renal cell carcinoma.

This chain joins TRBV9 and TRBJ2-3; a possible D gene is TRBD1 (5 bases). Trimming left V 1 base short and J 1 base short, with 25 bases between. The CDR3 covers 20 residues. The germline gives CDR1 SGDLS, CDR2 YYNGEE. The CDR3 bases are TGTGCCAGCAGCGTATCTACAGGCCAATGGTACCCCACCGGCACAGATACGCAGTATTTT. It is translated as CASSVSTGQWYPTGTDTQYF.

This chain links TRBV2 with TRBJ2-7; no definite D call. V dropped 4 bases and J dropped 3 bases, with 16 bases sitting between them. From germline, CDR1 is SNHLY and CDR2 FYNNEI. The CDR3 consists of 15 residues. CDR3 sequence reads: CASSGFDEPVYEQYF. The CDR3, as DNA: TGTGCCAGCAGTGGTTTTGACGAGCCGGTCTACGAGCAGTACTTC. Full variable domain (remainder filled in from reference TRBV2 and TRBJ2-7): EPEVTQTPSHQVTQMGQEVILRCVPISNHLYFYWYRQILGQKVEFLVSFYNNEISEKSEIFDDQFSVERPDGSNFTLKIRSTKLEDSAMYFCASSGFDEPVYEQYFGPGTRLTVT.

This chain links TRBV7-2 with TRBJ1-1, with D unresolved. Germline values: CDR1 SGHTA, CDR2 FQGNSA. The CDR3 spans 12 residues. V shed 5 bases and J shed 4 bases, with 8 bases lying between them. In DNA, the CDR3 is TGTGCCAGCAGCCTGCGGGGCACTGAAGCTTTCTTT. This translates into CASSLRGTEAFF. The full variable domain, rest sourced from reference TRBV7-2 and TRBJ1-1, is GAGVSQSPSNKVTEKGKDVELRCDPISGHTALYWYRQSLGQGLEFLIYFQGNSAPDKSGLPSDRFSAERTGGSVSTLTIQRTQQEDSAVYLCASSLRGTEAFFGQGTRLTVV.

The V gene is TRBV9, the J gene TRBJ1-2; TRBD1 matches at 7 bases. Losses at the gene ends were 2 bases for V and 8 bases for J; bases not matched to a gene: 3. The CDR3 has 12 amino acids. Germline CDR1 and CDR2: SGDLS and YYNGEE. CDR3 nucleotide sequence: TGTGCCAGCAGCGTCACAGGGGTCGGCTACACCTTC. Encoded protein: CASSVTGVGYTF.

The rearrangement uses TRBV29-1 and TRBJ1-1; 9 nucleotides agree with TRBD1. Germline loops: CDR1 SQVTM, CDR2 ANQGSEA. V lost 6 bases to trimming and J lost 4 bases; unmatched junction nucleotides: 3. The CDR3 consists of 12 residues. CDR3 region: CSVGQGGTEAFF. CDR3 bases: TGCAGCGTGGGACAGGGTGGCACTGAAGCTTTCTTT.

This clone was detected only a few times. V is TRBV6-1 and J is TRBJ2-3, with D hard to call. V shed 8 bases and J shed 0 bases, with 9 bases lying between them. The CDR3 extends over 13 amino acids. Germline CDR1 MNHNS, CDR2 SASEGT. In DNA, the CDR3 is TGTGCCAGCGCTCCTACGAGCACAGATACGCAGTATTTT. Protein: CASAPTSTDTQYF.

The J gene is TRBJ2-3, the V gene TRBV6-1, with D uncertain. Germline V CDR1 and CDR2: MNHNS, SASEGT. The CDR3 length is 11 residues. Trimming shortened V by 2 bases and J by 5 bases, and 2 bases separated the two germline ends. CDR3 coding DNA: TGTGCCAGCAGTGAAAAAGATACGCAGTATTTT. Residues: CASSEKDTQYF.

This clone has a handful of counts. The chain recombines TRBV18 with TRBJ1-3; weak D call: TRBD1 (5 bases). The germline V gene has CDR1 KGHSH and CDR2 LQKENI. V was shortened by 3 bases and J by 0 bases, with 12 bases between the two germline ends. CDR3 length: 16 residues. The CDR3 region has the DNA TGTGCCAGCTCACCGAGGCAGGGCGACTCTGGAAACACCATATATTTT. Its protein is CASSPRQGDSGNTIYF.

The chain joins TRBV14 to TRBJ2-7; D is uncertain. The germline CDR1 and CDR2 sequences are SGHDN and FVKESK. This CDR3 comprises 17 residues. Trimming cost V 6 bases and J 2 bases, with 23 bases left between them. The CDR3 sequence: CASSLTYTEHRPYEQYF. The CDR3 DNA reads TGTGCCAGCAGTTTGACTTACACAGAACACCGACCCTACGAGCAGTACTTC.

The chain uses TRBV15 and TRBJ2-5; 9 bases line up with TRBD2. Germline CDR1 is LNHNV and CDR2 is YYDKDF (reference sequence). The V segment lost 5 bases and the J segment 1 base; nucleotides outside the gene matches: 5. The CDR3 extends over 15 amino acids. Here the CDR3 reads CATSVLAGVQETQYF. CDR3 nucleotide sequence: TGTGCCACCAGCGTGTTAGCGGGAGTCCAAGAGACCCAGTACTTC.

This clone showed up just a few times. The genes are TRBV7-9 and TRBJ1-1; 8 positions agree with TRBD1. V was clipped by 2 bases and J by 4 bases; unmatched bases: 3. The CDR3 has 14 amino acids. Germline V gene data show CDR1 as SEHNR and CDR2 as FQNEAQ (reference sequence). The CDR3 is CASSLTGGITEAFF. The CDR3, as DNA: TGTGCCAGCAGCTTAACAGGGGGGATCACTGAAGCTTTCTTT. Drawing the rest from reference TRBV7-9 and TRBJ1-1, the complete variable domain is DTGVSQNPRHKITKRGQNVTFRCDPISEHNRLYWYRQTLGQGPEFLTYFQNEAQLEKSRLLSDRFSAERPKGSFSTLEIQRTEQGDSAMYLCASSLTGGITEAFFGQGTRLTVV.

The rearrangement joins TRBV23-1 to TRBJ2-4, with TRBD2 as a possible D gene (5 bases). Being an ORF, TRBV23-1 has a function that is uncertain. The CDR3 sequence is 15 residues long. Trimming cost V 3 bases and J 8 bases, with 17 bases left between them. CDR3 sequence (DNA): TGCGCCAGCAGTCAGCTCACGGGAAACAAGCACATTCAGTACTTC. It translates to CASSQLTGNKHIQYF.

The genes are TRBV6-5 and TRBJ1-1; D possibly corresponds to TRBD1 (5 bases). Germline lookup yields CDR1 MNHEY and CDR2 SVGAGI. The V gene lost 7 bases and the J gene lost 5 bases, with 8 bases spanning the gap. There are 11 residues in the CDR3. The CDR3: CASTPGTEAFF. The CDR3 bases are TGTGCCAGCACCCCAGGGACTGAAGCTTTCTTT.

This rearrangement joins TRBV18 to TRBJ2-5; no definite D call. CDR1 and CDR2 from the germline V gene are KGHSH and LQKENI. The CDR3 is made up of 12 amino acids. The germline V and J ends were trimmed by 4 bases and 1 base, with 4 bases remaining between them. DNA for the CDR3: TGTGCCAGCTCACGGGCCCAAGAGACCCAGTACTTC. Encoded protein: CASSRAQETQYF.

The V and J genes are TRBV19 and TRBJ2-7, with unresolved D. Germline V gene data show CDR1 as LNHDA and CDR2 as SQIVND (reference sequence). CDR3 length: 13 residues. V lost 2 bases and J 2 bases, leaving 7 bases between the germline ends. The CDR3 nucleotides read TGTGCCAGTAGTATACGAGAGGCCTACGAGCAGTACTTC. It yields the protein CASSIREAYEQYF.

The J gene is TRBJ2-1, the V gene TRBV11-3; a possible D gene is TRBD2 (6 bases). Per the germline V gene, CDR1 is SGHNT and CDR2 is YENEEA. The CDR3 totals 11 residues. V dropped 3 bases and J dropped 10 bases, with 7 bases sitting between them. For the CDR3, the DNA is TGTGCCAGCAGCTTGGAGGGCGAGCAGTTCTTC. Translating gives CASSLEGEQFF. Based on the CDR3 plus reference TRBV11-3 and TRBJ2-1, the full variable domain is EAGVVQSPRYKIIEKKQPVAFWCNPISGHNTLYWYLQNLGQGPELLIRYENEEAVDDSQLPKDRFSAERLKGVDSTLKIQPAELGDSAVYLCASSLEGEQFFGPGTRLTVL.

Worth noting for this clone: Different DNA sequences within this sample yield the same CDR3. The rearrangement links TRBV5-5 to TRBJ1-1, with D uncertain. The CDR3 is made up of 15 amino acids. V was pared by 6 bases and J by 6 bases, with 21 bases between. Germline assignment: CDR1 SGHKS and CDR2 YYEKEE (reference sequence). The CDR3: CASTLKRAPVAEAFF. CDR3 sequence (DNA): TGTGCCAGCACCCTGAAGAGGGCCCCCGTAGCTGAAGCTTTCTTT.

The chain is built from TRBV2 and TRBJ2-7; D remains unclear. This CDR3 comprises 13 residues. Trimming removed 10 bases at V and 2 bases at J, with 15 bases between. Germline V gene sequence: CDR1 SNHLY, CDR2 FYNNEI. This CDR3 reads CATFGIGAYEQYF. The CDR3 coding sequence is TGTGCCACTTTTGGGATTGGGGCCTACGAGCAGTACTTC.